The 6 T cell receptor beta chains in this list originate from one sample, sequenced in a study of T cells after posttransplantation cyclophosphamide. Sequencing used immunoSEQ multiplex PCR; TCRdb keeps in-frame clones, though not all of them. The sample is made up of 20,000 to 30,000 clones, none counted only once. The sequenced material came from PBMCs. These receptors all stem from a woman in her 50s in good health, CMV-negative, and a related stem cell transplant donor.

This clone has a count of ten or more. V is TRBV28 and J is TRBJ2-5, with 14 bases matching TRBD2. The CDR3 spans 16 residues. V lost 1 base to trimming and J lost 7 bases; unmatched junction nucleotides: 5. Germline lookup yields CDR1 MDHEN and CDR2 SYDVKM. CDR3 nucleotides: TGTGCCAGCAGTTTATTGGGACTAGCGGGAGAAGTGACCCAGTACTTC. Amino acids: CASSLLGLAGEVTQYF.

About this clone: Since a much larger clone is just one base distant, this may be a read error. This chain joins TRBV21-1 and TRBJ2-7; the table's D call, TRBD1, has no DNA check behind it. TRBV21-1 is annotated as a pseudogene. This CDR3 has 17 amino acids. The DNA for the CDR3 is TGTGCCAGCGGCAACCCCCAGGGAAGAACTTGCTCCTACGAGCAGTACTTC. This translates into CASGNPQGRTCSYEQYF.

This clone came up many times. The chain links TRBV28 to TRBJ2-7; TRBD1 is a possible D gene (6 bases). This CDR3 is 15 amino acids long. Per the germline V gene, CDR1 is MDHEN and CDR2 is SYDVKM. The V end was cut by 10 bases, the J end by 7 bases, with 26 bases between. CDR3 in DNA: TGTGCCACCAACGAACGGGGCAGGGGAGCTTCTGAGCAGTACTTC. Protein: CATNERGRGASEQYF.

This clone was recorded many times. The rearrangement joins TRBV2 to TRBJ1-5; D might be TRBD1 (6 bases). V lost 4 bases and J 7 bases, leaving 11 bases between the germline ends. The CDR3 totals 13 residues. CDR1 and CDR2 (germline): SNHLY, FYNNEI. In DNA, the CDR3 is TGTGCCAGCAGTGCAAACAGGGACCAGCCCCAGCATTTT. Amino acids: CASSANRDQPQHF.

Many counts were recorded for this clone. The chain joins TRBV4-2 to TRBJ2-1; D might be TRBD1 (5 bases). The V gene's germline CDR1 is LGHNA and CDR2 YNFKEQ. V was shortened by 0 bases and J by 5 bases, with 14 bases between the two germline ends. The CDR3 consists of 16 residues. The CDR3: CASSQDWAGKDNEQFF. CDR3 DNA: TGTGCCAGCAGCCAAGATTGGGCAGGGAAGGACAATGAGCAGTTCTTC.

This clone was seen many times. The chain uses TRBV7-6 and TRBJ2-3, with D tentatively TRBD2 (5 bases). This CDR3 has 13 residues. The germline V gene encodes CDR1 SGHVS and CDR2 FNYEAQ. The V gene lost 7 bases and the J gene lost 0 bases, with 8 bases spanning the gap. The CDR3 DNA reads TGTGCCAGCATGACTACTAGCACAGATACGCAGTATTTT. Residues: CASMTTSTDTQYF.